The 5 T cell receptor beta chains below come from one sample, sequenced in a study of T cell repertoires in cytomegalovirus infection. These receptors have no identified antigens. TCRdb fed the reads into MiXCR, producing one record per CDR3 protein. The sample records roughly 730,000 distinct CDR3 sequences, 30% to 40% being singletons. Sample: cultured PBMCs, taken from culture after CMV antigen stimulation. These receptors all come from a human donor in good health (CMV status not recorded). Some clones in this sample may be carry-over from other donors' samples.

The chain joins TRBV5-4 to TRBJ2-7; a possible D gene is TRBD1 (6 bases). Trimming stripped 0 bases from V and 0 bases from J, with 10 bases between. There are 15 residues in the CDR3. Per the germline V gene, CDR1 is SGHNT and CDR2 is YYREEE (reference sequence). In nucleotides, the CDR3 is TGTGCCAGCAGCTTGGGTCGGGACACCTCCTACGAGCAGTACTTC. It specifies CASSLGRDTSYEQYF. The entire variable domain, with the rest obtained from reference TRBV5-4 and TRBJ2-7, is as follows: ETGVTQSPTHLIKTRGQQVTLRCSSQSGHNTVSWYQQALGQGPQFIFQYYREEENGRGNFPPRFSGLQFPNYSSELNVNALELDDSALYLCASSLGRDTSYEQYFGPGTRLTVT.

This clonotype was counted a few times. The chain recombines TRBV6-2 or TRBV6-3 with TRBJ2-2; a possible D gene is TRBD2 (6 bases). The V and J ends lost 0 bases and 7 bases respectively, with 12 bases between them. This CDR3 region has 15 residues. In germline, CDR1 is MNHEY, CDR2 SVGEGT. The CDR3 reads CASSYSWRGGGELFF. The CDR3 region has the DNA TGTGCCAGCAGTTACTCCTGGAGGGGTGGCGGGGAGCTGTTTTTT.

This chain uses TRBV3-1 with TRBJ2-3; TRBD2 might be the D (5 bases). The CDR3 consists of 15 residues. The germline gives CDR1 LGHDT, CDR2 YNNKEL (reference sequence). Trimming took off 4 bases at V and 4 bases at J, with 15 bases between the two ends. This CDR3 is CASSRGEGVPDTQYF. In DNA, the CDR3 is TGTGCCAGCAGCCGAGGAGAGGGAGTCCCAGATACGCAGTATTTT.

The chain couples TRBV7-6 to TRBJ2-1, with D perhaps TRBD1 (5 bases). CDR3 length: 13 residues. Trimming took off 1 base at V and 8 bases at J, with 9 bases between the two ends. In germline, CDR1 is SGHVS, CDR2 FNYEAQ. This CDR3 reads CASSLEARDEQFF. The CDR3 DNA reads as TGTGCCAGCAGCTTAGAGGCCAGGGATGAGCAGTTCTTC.

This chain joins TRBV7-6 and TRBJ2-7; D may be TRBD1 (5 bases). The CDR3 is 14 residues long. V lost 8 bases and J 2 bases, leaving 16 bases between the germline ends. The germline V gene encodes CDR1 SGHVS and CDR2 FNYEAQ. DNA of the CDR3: TGTGCCAGCGCCGACAGCTTTGGCGCCTACGAGCAGTACTTC. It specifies CASADSFGAYEQYF.